Below, 19 T cell receptor beta chains from the same sample are listed, as sequenced in a study of T cell changes during pregnancy in multiple sclerosis (dated by TCRdb to between 2017 and 2020). Libraries were made using the immunoSEQ multiplex PCR assay. TCRdb re-hosts the immuneACCESS table, in-frame sequences only. Its copies lack some clones; in the studies checked, an unresolved V gene accounts for under half of them, and the cause for the rest is not known. The sample data list under 65,000 clones, and about 93% of these were observed just once. Clones ranked in the top ten supply 2.6% of the sample. The sequencing used CD8+ T cells from peripheral blood mononuclear cells, collected in the third trimester of pregnancy. The receptor set was obtained from a female donor with multiple sclerosis, enrolled in a pregnancy study.

V is TRBV7-9 and J is TRBJ2-1, with D unclear. CDR3 length: 15 amino acids. Trimming pared 1 base from V and 7 bases from J, leaving 14 bases between. Germline V CDR1 and CDR2: SEHNR, FQNEAQ (reference sequence). CDR3 nucleotides: TGTGCCAGCAGCTTAGGGGCCTCGGTAGGTAATGAGCAGTTCTTC. Translating gives CASSLGASVGNEQFF.

This chain links TRBV2 with TRBJ1-4, with 9 bases that match TRBD1. The CDR3 extends over 14 amino acids. J was trimmed by 11 bases and V by 3 bases; bases with no gene match: 7. The germline V gene has CDR1 SNHLY and CDR2 FYNNEI. CDR3 sequence (DNA): TGTGCCAGCAGTGAGGGGACAGGGAGTACGAAACTGTTTTTT. As protein: CASSEGTGSTKLFF.

The chain couples TRBV27 to TRBJ1-1; TRBD1 matches 11 bases. Germline V gives CDR1 MNHEY, CDR2 SMNVEV (reference sequence). The CDR3 is 15 amino acids. The V gene end was trimmed by 5 bases and the J gene end by 10 bases; junction bases not matched to a gene: 12. The CDR3 region is CASSPIGTGGYSAFF. The CDR3, as DNA: TGTGCCAGCAGTCCAATCGGGACAGGGGGGTACTCAGCTTTCTTT.

This clone was seen just once. V gene TRBV27 combines with J gene TRBJ2-7; D is perhaps TRBD2 (5 bases). Per the germline V gene, CDR1 is MNHEY and CDR2 is SMNVEV (reference sequence). V was cut by 2 bases and J by 4 bases, with 15 bases left in between. This CDR3 comprises 15 residues. The CDR3 DNA is TGTGCCAGCAGTTTAACGGGCTTCGGGAATTACGAGCAGTACTTC. It encodes CASSLTGFGNYEQYF.

The chain uses TRBV11-2 and TRBJ1-4; 8 positions match TRBD1. The CDR3 is 12 residues long. Germline V gene sequence: CDR1 SGHAT, CDR2 FQNNGV. The V gene end was trimmed by 5 bases and the J gene end by 17 bases; junction bases not matched to a gene: 10. CDR3 protein: CASSPGQGSGFF. In nucleotides, the CDR3 is TGTGCCAGCAGCCCTGGACAGGGTTCGGGATTTTTT.

The chain is built from TRBV4-1 and TRBJ2-1; 12 bases are a match to TRBD2. The V segment lost 6 bases and the J segment 6 bases; nucleotides outside the gene matches: 6. The CDR3 contains 15 residues. Germline CDR1 and CDR2: MGHRA and YSYEKL. The CDR3 DNA is TGCGCCAGCAGTCCCACTAGCGGGAGGCGCAATGAGCAGTTCTTC. This gives the protein CASSPTSGRRNEQFF.

The V and J genes are TRBV20-1 and TRBJ2-5; a weak D match, TRBD2 (5 bases). The J call may be wrong; the DNA end is better matched by TRBJ2-7. Germline-derived CDR1 and CDR2 are DFQATT and SNEGSKA (reference sequence). CDR3 length equals 11 residues. The CDR3 loop is CSANRDYEQYF. The CDR3 region has the DNA TGCAGTGCTAACCGGGACTACGAGCAGTACTTC.

The chain is built from TRBV19 and TRBJ2-1, with TRBD2 matching 8 bases. Germline trimming cut 3 bases from V and 0 bases from J; bases unmatched to any gene: 7. The CDR3 has 17 amino acids. The germline V gene encodes CDR1 LNHDA and CDR2 SQIVND (reference sequence). As DNA, the CDR3 is TGTGCCAGTAGTATTTGGCTAGCGGGTAGCTCCTACAATGAGCAGTTCTTC. This translates into CASSIWLAGSSYNEQFF.

The chain links TRBV5-1 to TRBJ2-5; the match to TRBD1 covers 12 bases. The CDR3 contains 15 residues. The V and J ends lost 3 bases and 3 bases, in that order; junction bases with no gene match: 3. Germline CDR1 SGHRS, CDR2 YFSETQ. The CDR3 protein is CASSSGTGGEETQYF. DNA of the CDR3: TGCGCCAGCAGCTCCGGGACAGGGGGCGAAGAGACCCAGTACTTC.

The J gene is TRBJ2-7, the V gene TRBV30, with 8 bases fitting TRBD1. The V and J ends lost 0 bases and 3 bases, in that order; junction bases with no gene match: 4. The CDR3 is 14 amino acids. Germline CDR1 is GTSNPN and CDR2 is SVGIG (reference sequence). The CDR3 nucleotides read TGTGCCTGGAGTGTAGGGACAGGTAACTACGAGCAGTACTTC. Its translation is CAWSVGTGNYEQYF.

This chain connects TRBV4-1 to TRBJ2-5; 7 bases are a match to TRBD1. CDR3 length: 15 residues. Losses at the gene ends were 2 bases for V and 1 base for J; bases not matched to a gene: 4. CDR1 and CDR2 from the germline V gene are MGHRA and YSYEKL. The CDR3 DNA reads as TGCGCCAGCAGCCAAACACAGGGGACCCAAGAGACCCAGTACTTC. Translation: CASSQTQGTQETQYF.

The CDR3 DNA reads as TGTGCCAGCAGTTCCGGGACAGGGCTTTTTTCTGGCTACACCTTC. This codes for CASSSGTGLFSGYTF. The rearrangement links TRBV2 to TRBJ1-2; 9 nucleotides agree with TRBD1. Germline assignment: CDR1 SNHLY and CDR2 FYNNEI. This CDR3 region has 15 residues. V lost 5 bases, J lost 7 bases, and 11 bases stayed unmatched.

The rearrangement uses TRBV9 and TRBJ2-3; D remains unclear. Per the germline V gene, CDR1 is SGDLS and CDR2 is YYNGEE. The CDR3 runs 16 residues. V lost 3 bases and J lost 4, with 18 bases in between. CDR3 sequence reads: CASSARAGEYSDTQYF. In DNA, the CDR3 is TGTGCCAGCAGCGCCCGTGCAGGTGAATATTCAGATACGCAGTATTTT. The complete variable domain, with remaining parts taken from reference TRBV9 and TRBJ2-3, reads DSGVTQTPKHLITATGQRVTLRCSPRSGDLSVYWYQQSLDQGLQFLIQYYNGEERAKGNILERFSAQQFPDLHSELNLSSLELGDSALYFCASSARAGEYSDTQYFGPGTRLTVL.

The rearrangement uses TRBV7-9 and TRBJ2-7, with a possible D match to TRBD2 (5 bases). The CDR3 has 17 amino acids. Germline V gene sequence: CDR1 SEHNR, CDR2 FQNEAQ (reference sequence). Trimming removed 4 bases at V and 2 bases at J, with 21 bases between. CDR3 nucleotide sequence: TGTGCCAGCAGCTCTACCACGACGGACTCCAATGCCTACGAGCAGTACTTC. Translation gives CASSSTTTDSNAYEQYF.

The rearrangement joins TRBV6-5 to TRBJ2-5; TRBD2 aligns across 13 bases. Germline assignment: CDR1 MNHEY and CDR2 SVGAGI. V shed 3 bases, J shed 5 bases, and the junction held 6 bases outside the gene matches. The length of the CDR3 is 16 residues. The chain's CDR3 is CASSYGLAGEGETQYF. CDR3 in DNA: TGTGCCAGCAGTTATGGACTAGCGGGAGAAGGGGAGACCCAGTACTTC.

The chain recombines TRBV6-5 with TRBJ2-1; possibly TRBD2 for D (5 bases). V gave up 2 bases and J gave up 1 base, with 9 bases separating them. The CDR3 totals 15 residues. Germline-derived CDR1 and CDR2 are MNHEY and SVGAGI. The CDR3 DNA reads TGTGCCAGCAGTTACGTCGGCGGGTCCTACAATGAGCAGTTCTTC. Amino acids: CASSYVGGSYNEQFF.

The chain carries TRBV5-4 and TRBJ2-5, with 8 nucleotides matching TRBD2. This CDR3 is 15 amino acids long. V lost 1 base and J lost 5; bases outside the gene matches: 7. Germline V gives CDR1 SGHNT, CDR2 YYREEE (reference sequence). This CDR3 is CASSLKRETSETQYF. Written as DNA, the CDR3 is TGTGCCAGCAGCTTGAAGCGGGAGACAAGTGAGACCCAGTACTTC.

The chain links TRBV6-1 to TRBJ1-5, with D uncertain. Trimming stripped 6 bases from V and 3 bases from J, with 9 bases between. Germline V gene lookup returns CDR1 MNHNS and CDR2 SASEGT. CDR3 size: 13 residues. The CDR3 reads CASRLYPNQPQHF. For the CDR3, the DNA is TGTGCCAGCAGACTCTACCCCAATCAGCCCCAGCATTTT.

The V call is TRBV5-4, the J call TRBJ1-2; unclear D gene. Germline V gene sequence: CDR1 SGHNT, CDR2 YYREEE (reference sequence). V was shortened by 0 bases and J by 8 bases, with 14 bases between the two germline ends. The CDR3 sequence is 14 residues long. The CDR3 bases are TGTGCCAGCAGCTTGGCCAAGAGGGCACTAGGCTACACCTTC. Translation: CASSLAKRALGYTF.